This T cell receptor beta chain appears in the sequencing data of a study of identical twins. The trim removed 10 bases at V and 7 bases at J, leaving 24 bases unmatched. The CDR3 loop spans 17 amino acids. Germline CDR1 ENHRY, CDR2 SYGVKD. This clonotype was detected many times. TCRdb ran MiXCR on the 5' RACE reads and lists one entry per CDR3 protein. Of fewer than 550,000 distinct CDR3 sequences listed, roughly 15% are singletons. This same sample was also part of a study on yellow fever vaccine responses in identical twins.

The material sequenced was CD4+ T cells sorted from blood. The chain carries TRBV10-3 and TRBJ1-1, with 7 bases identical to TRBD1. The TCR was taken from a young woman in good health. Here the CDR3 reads CATGDTGPTKGAIEAFF. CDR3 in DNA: TGTGCCACAGGGGATACGGGACCAACCAAGGGGGCCATTGAAGCTTTCTTT.